This entry lists 29 T cell receptor beta chains sequenced from one sample in a study of cytomegalovirus exposure and HLA in healthy donors. The table came from immunoSEQ multiplex PCR; TCRdb's copy has only in-frame clones and leaves some out. The table shows about 220,000 clones, with roughly 88% occurring only once. The sequenced sample was PBMCs. The receptors come from a woman aged 18-30 years in good health and CMV-seronegative.

The rearrangement uses TRBV9 and TRBJ2-7; 10 bases are a match to TRBD2. Germline CDR1 is SGDLS and CDR2 is YYNGEE. This CDR3 has 19 amino acids. V dropped 3 bases and J dropped 6; count of bases not matched to a gene: 21. In nucleotides, the CDR3 is TGTGCCAGCAGCGCGCGCGGGCGAAGGGCTAGCGGGGGCATTGGCGAGCAGTACTTC. It codes for CASSARGRRASGGIGEQYF.

The chain joins TRBV20-1 to TRBJ1-1; the D is unclear. V shed 2 bases and J shed 7 bases, with 5 bases lying between them. The CDR3 has 10 amino acids. Per germline, CDR1 DFQATT and CDR2 SNEGSKA (reference sequence). The CDR3 sequence is CSARLYEAFF. The CDR3 DNA sequence: TGCAGTGCTAGACTGTATGAAGCTTTCTTT.

This chain links TRBV7-2 with TRBJ2-1; TRBD2 matches at 7 bases. V lost 1 base, J lost 2 bases, and 2 bases stayed unmatched. This CDR3 region has 15 residues. Germline V gene data show CDR1 as SGHTA and CDR2 as FQGNSA. CDR3: CASSLERGAYNEQFF. CDR3 nucleotides: TGTGCCAGCAGCTTAGAGCGGGGCGCCTACAATGAGCAGTTCTTC.

The genes are TRBV29-1 and TRBJ1-3; TRBD1 might be the D (5 bases). The CDR3 is made up of 13 amino acids. The V end was cut by 2 bases, the J end by 4 bases, with 9 bases between. In germline, CDR1 is SQVTM, CDR2 ANQGSEA. In DNA form, the CDR3 reads TGCAGCGTTGAACAGGGAAGGGGAAACACCATATATTTT. As protein: CSVEQGRGNTIYF.

V usage is TRBV28 and J usage is TRBJ2-5; D is possibly TRBD2 (5 bases). Germline V gene data show CDR1 as MDHEN and CDR2 as SYDVKM. The V and J ends lost 5 bases and 2 bases respectively, with 9 bases between them. The CDR3 is 13 residues long. The CDR3 here is CASSPAGQETQYF. In nucleotides, the CDR3 is TGTGCCAGCAGTCCGGCGGGTCAAGAGACCCAGTACTTC.

The chain joins TRBV28 to TRBJ1-4; possible D gene TRBD1, 5 bases. V was pared by 5 bases and J by 7 bases, with 14 bases between. This CDR3 spans 14 amino acids. Germline V gene lookup returns CDR1 MDHEN and CDR2 SYDVKM. CDR3 sequence: CASSPPTGFEKLFF. The CDR3, as DNA: TGTGCCAGCAGTCCCCCTACAGGATTTGAAAAACTGTTTTTT.

The chain employs TRBV27 and TRBJ1-4, with D possibly TRBD1 on 5 matching bases. With 9 bases removed from V and 4 bases from J, the gap between germline ends came to 15 bases. Germline V lookup: CDR1 MNHEY, CDR2 SMNVEV (reference sequence). The CDR3 has 14 residues. CDR3 protein: CASPRQPVNEKLFF. The CDR3 DNA reads as TGTGCCAGTCCGCGACAGCCCGTTAATGAAAAACTGTTTTTT. The whole variable domain, filled in from reference TRBV27 and TRBJ1-4, reads EAQVTQNPRYLITVTGKKLTVTCSQNMNHEYMSWYRQDPGLGLRQIYYSMNVEVTDKGDVPEGYKVSRKEKRNFPLILESPSPNQTSLYFCASPRQPVNEKLFFGSGTQLSVL.

The chain couples TRBV7-9 to TRBJ2-5, with TRBD2 matching 12 bases. J gave up 1 base and V 5 bases, and 5 bases lay outside the gene matches. The CDR3 spans 16 residues. Germline V gene data show CDR1 as SEHNR and CDR2 as FQNEAQ (reference sequence). The CDR3 coding sequence is TGTGCCAGCAGCAAACTAGCGGGAGGCTCCCAAGAGACCCAGTACTTC. It yields the protein CASSKLAGGSQETQYF. Full variable domain (outside the CDR3, taken from reference TRBV7-9 and TRBJ2-5): DTGVSQNPRHKITKRGQNVTFRCDPISEHNRLYWYRQTLGQGPEFLTYFQNEAQLEKSRLLSDRFSAERPKGSFSTLEIQRTEQGDSAMYLCASSKLAGGSQETQYFGPGTRLLVL.

The CDR3 spells CASTYRGLNTEAFF. For the CDR3, the DNA is TGTGCCAGCACGTACAGGGGATTGAACACTGAAGCTTTCTTT. This rearrangement joins TRBV2 to TRBJ1-1; 7 bases fit TRBD1. CDR3 length: 14 amino acids. The J segment lost 0 bases and the V segment lost 7 bases, leaving 5 bases of the junction unmatched. Germline-derived CDR1 and CDR2 are SNHLY and FYNNEI.

This chain joins TRBV5-1 and TRBJ2-2, with TRBD1 identical over 8 bases. Germline V lookup: CDR1 SGHRS, CDR2 YFSETQ. The CDR3 is 13 residues long. The V and J ends lost 5 bases and 3 bases, in that order; junction bases with no gene match: 0. The CDR3 nucleotides read TGCGCCAGCAGGGGACAGGACACCGGGGAGCTGTTTTTT. Residues: CASRGQDTGELFF.

The chain recombines TRBV30 with TRBJ2-3; 8 bases align to TRBD2. V gave up 5 bases and J gave up 3 bases; unmatched junction bases: 10. This CDR3 region has 15 residues. Germline V gene data show CDR1 as GTSNPN and CDR2 as SVGIG (reference sequence). The DNA for the CDR3 is TGTGCCTGGTCTGAACTAGCGGCCCGGACAGATACGCAGTATTTT. It codes for CAWSELAARTDTQYF.

The chain recombines TRBV2 with TRBJ1-2, with D tentatively TRBD1 (5 bases). In germline, CDR1 is SNHLY, CDR2 FYNNEI. V was shortened by 3 bases and J by 3 bases, with 14 bases between the two germline ends. The CDR3 length is 15 residues. CDR3 in amino acids: CASSDRVDRYYGYTF. The CDR3 DNA reads TGTGCCAGCAGTGACAGGGTAGACAGATACTATGGCTACACCTTC.

The chain couples TRBV4-1 to TRBJ1-1, with 9 bases that match TRBD1. The V gene end was trimmed by 5 bases and the J gene end by 0 bases; junction bases not matched to a gene: 7. Looked up from germline, CDR1 is MGHRA and CDR2 is YSYEKL. The CDR3 loop spans 16 amino acids. The CDR3 is CASSKGQGFMNTEAFF. CDR3 nucleotide sequence: TGCGCCAGCAGCAAGGGACAGGGTTTTATGAACACTGAAGCTTTCTTT.

The chain has TRBV6-8 and TRBJ1-1; weak D call: TRBD1 (6 bases). Between the trimmed V and J ends, which lost 5 bases and 1 base, there was a span of 20 bases. The CDR3 extends over 17 amino acids. Germline V gene lookup returns CDR1 MNHGY and CDR2 SAAAGT. In DNA, the CDR3 is TGTGCCAGCAGTCCTCGACCTCAGGGGTGGGAGAACACTGAAGCTTTCTTT. This translates into CASSPRPQGWENTEAFF.

The CDR3 reads CASNGMNTEAFF. CDR3 sequence (DNA): TGCGCCAGCAACGGGATGAACACTGAAGCTTTCTTT. V is TRBV5-1 and J is TRBJ1-1; D is ambiguous. Trimming took off 6 bases at V and 0 bases at J, with 6 bases between the two ends. CDR3 length equals 12 residues. The germline V gene has CDR1 SGHRS and CDR2 YFSETQ.

The J gene is TRBJ2-5, the V gene TRBV9, with 7 positions matching TRBD2. This CDR3 region has 15 residues. Losses at the gene ends were 0 bases for V and 4 bases for J; bases not matched to a gene: 6. Germline CDR1 and CDR2: SGDLS and YYNGEE. This chain's CDR3 is CASSVGGGTGETQYF. As DNA, the CDR3 is TGTGCCAGCAGCGTAGGGGGGGGGACGGGAGAGACCCAGTACTTC. Full variable domain (outside the CDR3, taken from reference TRBV9 and TRBJ2-5): DSGVTQTPKHLITATGQRVTLRCSPRSGDLSVYWYQQSLDQGLQFLIQYYNGEERAKGNILERFSAQQFPDLHSELNLSSLELGDSALYFCASSVGGGTGETQYFGPGTRLLVL.

The chain carries TRBV19 and TRBJ2-7, with D possibly TRBD1 on 5 matching bases. Trimming left V 5 bases short and J 8 bases short, with 13 bases between. The CDR3 consists of 12 residues. The germline CDR1 and CDR2 sequences are LNHDA and SQIVND (reference sequence). CDR3 amino acids: CASSPGLGQQYF. The DNA of the CDR3 is TGTGCCAGTAGTCCGGGCCTGGGGCAGCAGTACTTC.

The V and J genes are TRBV6-5 and TRBJ2-7, with 9 bases fitting TRBD2. The ends lost 0 bases at V and 3 bases at J; junction bases unmatched: 3. CDR3 length equals 15 residues. Per germline, CDR1 MNHEY and CDR2 SVGAGI. The CDR3 coding sequence is TGTGCCAGCAGTTACTCGAGTAGCGGGAGCTACGAGCAGTACTTC. It specifies CASSYSSSGSYEQYF.

This chain's CDR3 is CASTGRPLYEQYF. CDR3 coding DNA: TGTGCCAGCACGGGGAGGCCCCTCTACGAGCAGTACTTC. This chain joins TRBV2 and TRBJ2-7, with D tentatively TRBD2 (6 bases). V gave up 7 bases and J gave up 3 bases, with 13 bases separating them. The germline gives CDR1 SNHLY, CDR2 FYNNEI. The CDR3 contains 13 residues.

The J gene is TRBJ2-3, the V gene TRBV4-1; 9 bases are shared with TRBD2. The CDR3 totals 16 residues. Germline V gene data show CDR1 as MGHRA and CDR2 as YSYEKL. V was pared by 3 bases and J by 3 bases, with 7 bases of the junction left unmatched. Here the CDR3 DNA reads TGCGCCAGCAGCCACGAATGGCGGGAGGGTACAGATACGCAGTATTTT. It is translated as CASSHEWREGTDTQYF.

This clone appeared a single time. The genes are TRBV27 and TRBJ1-2, with D unresolved. The length of the CDR3 is 14 residues. Germline lookup yields CDR1 MNHEY and CDR2 SMNVEV (reference sequence). V lost 4 bases to trimming and J lost 2 bases, with 11 bases between them. CDR3 in DNA: TGTGCCAGCAGTTCCCCTTCTTTAAACTATGGCTACACCTTC. Its protein product is CASSSPSLNYGYTF.

The V call is TRBV7-9, the J call TRBJ2-7; D may be TRBD2 (5 bases). This CDR3 has 15 residues. Per the germline V gene, CDR1 is SEHNR and CDR2 is FQNEAQ (reference sequence). Between the trimmed V and J ends, which lost 5 bases and 3 bases, there was a span of 17 bases. The CDR3 reads CASSNTKTGNYEQYF. The CDR3 nucleotides read TGTGCCAGCAGCAATACAAAGACGGGGAACTACGAGCAGTACTTC.

This clone showed up just a few times. The genes are TRBV6-6 and TRBJ2-3; D uncertain. CDR1 is MNHNY, CDR2 SVGAGI, per germline (reference sequence). V lost 6 bases and J 1 base, leaving 11 bases between the germline ends. The CDR3 contains 14 residues. The CDR3 DNA reads TGTGCCAGCAGAGCACCTGCGGGCACAGATACGCAGTATTTT. This codes for CASRAPAGTDTQYF.

The chain carries TRBV6-1 and TRBJ2-5; D unclear. The germline CDR1 and CDR2 sequences are MNHNS and SASEGT. The CDR3 is 15 amino acids. The V and J ends lost 7 bases and 2 bases respectively, with 17 bases between them. The CDR3 DNA reads as TGTGCCAGCACCCGCGGAACTGTGGCTCAAGAGACCCAGTACTTC. As protein: CASTRGTVAQETQYF.

This chain connects TRBV4-1 to TRBJ1-3; 9 nucleotides agree with TRBD1. Germline assignment: CDR1 MGHRA and CDR2 YSYEKL. CDR3 length: 15 amino acids. V gave up 1 base and J gave up 4 bases; unmatched junction bases: 2. CDR3 sequence reads: CASSQGTGAGNTIYF. The CDR3 DNA reads as TGCGCCAGCAGCCAAGGGACAGGGGCCGGAAACACCATATATTTT.

The V gene is TRBV28, the J gene TRBJ2-7, with 9 bases identical to TRBD2. With V trimmed by 6 bases and J by 3 bases, 6 bases remained unmatched. CDR3 length equals 14 residues. CDR1 MDHEN and CDR2 SYDVKM come from the germline V gene. The CDR3 here is CASRLAGEIYEQYF. DNA for the CDR3: TGTGCCAGCAGGTTAGCGGGGGAGATCTACGAGCAGTACTTC.

The rearrangement links TRBV28 to TRBJ2-7, with TRBD2 as a possible D gene (6 bases). V lost 5 bases and J 2 bases, leaving 13 bases between the germline ends. CDR1 MDHEN and CDR2 SYDVKM come from the germline V gene. The CDR3 has 14 amino acids. The CDR3 spells CASSLGLFTYEQYF. The CDR3 DNA follows: TGTGCCAGCAGTCTGGGACTCTTCACCTACGAGCAGTACTTC. The whole variable domain, remainder taken from reference TRBV28 and TRBJ2-7, is DVKVTQSSRYLVKRTGEKVFLECVQDMDHENMFWYRQDPGLGLRLIYFSYDVKMKEKGDIPEGYSVSREKKERFSLILESASTNQTSMYLCASSLGLFTYEQYFGPGTRLTVT.

The chain is built from TRBV4-2 and TRBJ1-2; 7 nucleotides align to TRBD1. The CDR3 sequence is 15 residues long. CDR1 is LGHNA, CDR2 YNFKEQ, per germline. The trim removed 1 base at V and 6 bases at J, leaving 8 bases unmatched. As DNA, the CDR3 is TGTGCCAGCAGCCAAGCTTTACAGGGGTCGGATGGCTACACCTTC. It yields the protein CASSQALQGSDGYTF.

The gene calls are TRBV19 and TRBJ2-5, with 8 bases aligning to TRBD1. This CDR3 has 14 residues. With V trimmed by 5 bases and J by 4 bases, 6 bases remained unmatched. Germline V gene lookup returns CDR1 LNHDA and CDR2 SQIVND (reference sequence). CDR3 sequence reads: CASSPGTGVETQYF. CDR3 in DNA: TGTGCCAGTAGTCCAGGGACAGGCGTAGAGACCCAGTACTTC.